Below are 13 T cell receptor beta chains sequenced from a single sample in a study of blood T cell repertoires in COVID-19. Data came from immunoSEQ multiplex PCR; TCRdb stores just in-frame clones and leaves some out. The data show about 350,000 clones, with 65% to 90% seen just once and under 8.5% held by the top ten. The sample comprised peripheral blood. The receptor source for this set is a woman in her sixties with COVID-19, enrolled during active disease.

The chain has TRBV6-5 and TRBJ2-7; TRBD2 agrees at 10 bases. J lost 4 bases, V lost 6 bases, and 9 bases had no gene match. Looked up from germline, CDR1 is MNHEY and CDR2 is SVGAGI. This CDR3 region has 15 residues. CDR3 amino acids: CASSRFGTSEYEQYF. CDR3 nucleotides: TGTGCCAGCAGCAGGTTTGGGACTAGCGAATACGAGCAGTACTTC.

The chain is built from TRBV11-2 and TRBJ2-1, with 7 bases aligning to TRBD2. The trim removed 2 bases at V and 4 bases at J, leaving 5 bases unmatched. Germline V CDR1 and CDR2: SGHAT, FQNNGV. The CDR3 is 15 amino acids. CDR3 protein: CASSLLTGGYNEQFF. The CDR3 bases are TGTGCCAGCAGCTTACTCACGGGGGGATACAATGAGCAGTTCTTC.

The V and J genes are TRBV5-1 and TRBJ2-5, with TRBD2 identical over 16 bases. The CDR3 extends over 16 amino acids. The trim removed 7 bases at V and 3 bases at J, leaving 6 bases unmatched. The germline gives CDR1 SGHRS, CDR2 YFSETQ. The CDR3 coding sequence is TGCGCCAGCGACTTTGGGACTAGCGGGGGGGAAGAGACCCAGTACTTC. Translated: CASDFGTSGGEETQYF.

This chain links TRBV29-1 with TRBJ2-7; 10 nucleotides match TRBD2. The CDR3 loop spans 13 amino acids. Germline CDR1 SQVTM, CDR2 ANQGSEA. V shed 7 bases, J shed 4 bases, and the junction held 7 bases outside the gene matches. The CDR3 spells CSAVSSGGYEQYF. For the CDR3, the DNA is TGCAGCGCGGTATCTAGCGGGGGTTACGAGCAGTACTTC.

The chain has TRBV6-5 and TRBJ1-1; the D gene is possibly TRBD1 (5 bases). The germline CDR1 and CDR2 sequences are MNHEY and SVGAGI. Deletions cut 6 bases from V and 5 bases from J, with 10 bases between. The CDR3 runs 12 residues. The CDR3 is CASSAGWTEAFF. The CDR3 bases are TGTGCCAGCAGCGCAGGGTGGACTGAAGCTTTCTTT.

This clone was recorded at least ten times. The gene calls are TRBV19 and TRBJ1-1, with 8 bases matching TRBD1. CDR3 size: 15 residues. After removal of 6 bases from V and 10 bases from J, the junction contained 16 bases not matched to a gene. Germline V gene sequence: CDR1 LNHDA, CDR2 SQIVND (reference sequence). Here the CDR3 DNA reads TGTGCCAGTAGGACGCAGGACAGGGATGAGGCCGCAGCTTTCTTT. Its protein product is CASRTQDRDEAAAFF.

This clone appeared once. The chain couples TRBV4-1 to TRBJ1-2; TRBD1 might be the D (5 bases). Between the trimmed V and J ends, which lost 0 bases and 6 bases, there was a span of 14 bases. The germline gives CDR1 MGHRA, CDR2 YSYEKL. The CDR3 is 15 residues long. CDR3 in DNA: TGCGCCAGCAGCCAAGATTTATCGGGGGGTAATGGCTACACCTTC. This encodes CASSQDLSGGNGYTF.

The chain joins TRBV4-1 to TRBJ2-3, with 9 positions matching TRBD1. The CDR3 contains 15 residues. Germline CDR1 reads MGHRA; CDR2 reads YSYEKL. The ends lost 4 bases at V and 8 bases at J; junction bases unmatched: 10. CDR3 protein: CASSPPGQGKGTQYF. The CDR3 coding sequence is TGCGCCAGCAGCCCCCCGGGACAGGGAAAGGGTACGCAGTATTTT.

The chain joins TRBV15 to TRBJ1-5; TRBD1 might be the D (6 bases). The CDR3 has 16 residues. The germline CDR1 and CDR2 sequences are LNHNV and YYDKDF (reference sequence). Trimming pared 2 bases from V and 0 bases from J, leaving 11 bases between. CDR3 sequence reads: CATSRITGYSNQPQHF. In nucleotides, the CDR3 is TGTGCCACCAGCAGAATAACAGGGTATAGCAATCAGCCCCAGCATTTT.

On this clone: This sample also contains other DNA sequences that code for the same CDR3. J is TRBJ1-5 and V is TRBV30; no firm D call. Germline V gene data show CDR1 as GTSNPN and CDR2 as SVGIG (reference sequence). With 0 bases removed from V and 3 bases from J, the gap between germline ends came to 6 bases. The length of the CDR3 is 13 residues. As DNA, the CDR3 is TGTGCCTGGAGTGTTCGAGACAATCAGCCCCAGCATTTT. Residues: CAWSVRDNQPQHF. Drawing the rest from reference TRBV30 and TRBJ1-5, the complete variable domain is SQTIHQWPATLVQPVGSPLSLECTVEGTSNPNLYWYRQAAGRGLQLLFYSVGIGQISSEVPQNLSASRPQDRQFILSSKKLLLSDSGFYLCAWSVRDNQPQHFGDGTRLSIL.

As concerns this clone: One junction end does not reproduce the germline sequence, and a read error may be involved. This chain links TRBV2 with TRBJ1-2; TRBD1 matches at 7 bases. The CDR3 length is 13 residues. CDR1 is SNHLY and CDR2 is FYNNEI in the germline V gene. The CDR3 spells CASRPPEGALGRF. DNA for the CDR3: TGTGCCAGCAGGCCACCGGAGGGGGCCCTGGGTCGCTTC.

This clone occurred once. V is TRBV6-2 or TRBV6-3 and J is TRBJ1-2; perhaps TRBD1 as D (6 bases). The CDR3 covers 15 residues. CDR1 is MNHEY, CDR2 SVGEGT, per germline. With 6 bases removed from V and 4 bases from J, the gap between germline ends came to 18 bases. The CDR3 region is CASSPTDRLGYGYTF. CDR3 sequence (DNA): TGTGCCAGCAGCCCAACGGACAGATTGGGCTATGGCTACACCTTC.

This chain connects TRBV10-3 to TRBJ2-5, with 7 bases matching TRBD1. This CDR3 contains 13 residues. V gave up 10 bases and J gave up 5 bases; unmatched junction bases: 10. CDR1 and CDR2 (germline): ENHRY, SYGVKD. CDR3 nucleotides: TGTGCCACCACCCTACGCAGGGGGGAGACCCAGTACTTC. It encodes CATTLRRGETQYF.